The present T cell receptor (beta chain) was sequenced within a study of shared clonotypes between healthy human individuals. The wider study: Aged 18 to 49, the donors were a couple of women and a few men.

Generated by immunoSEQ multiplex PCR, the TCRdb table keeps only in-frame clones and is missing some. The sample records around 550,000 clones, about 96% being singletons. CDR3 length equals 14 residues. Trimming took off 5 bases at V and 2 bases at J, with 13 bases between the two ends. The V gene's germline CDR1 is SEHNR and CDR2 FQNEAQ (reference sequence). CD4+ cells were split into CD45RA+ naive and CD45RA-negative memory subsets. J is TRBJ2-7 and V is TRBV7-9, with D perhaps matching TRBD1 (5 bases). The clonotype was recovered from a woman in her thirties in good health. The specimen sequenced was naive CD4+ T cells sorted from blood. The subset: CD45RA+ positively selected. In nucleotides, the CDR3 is TGTGCCAGCAGCACATCGGACACCGCCTACGAGCAGTACTTC. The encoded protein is CASSTSDTAYEQYF.